The rows below give T cell receptor beta chains drawn from one sample of a study of response to subunit inactivated influenza vaccine. TCRdb re-called the RT-PCR reads with MiXCR, one entry per CDR3 protein. The data contain about 530,000 distinct CDR3 sequences, approximately 10% of them singletons. The sample was PBMCs from blood, taken on the day of vaccination. These receptors were taken from a man aged 50 or older who received an inactivated influenza vaccine. The CDR3 runs from the conserved cysteine through the conserved F or W. The D gene is left open where the match is weak. Clone size, where shown, is once, few, many, or a class for clones that have expanded.

clone_size cdr3_length j_call v_call d_call cdr3_nt cdr3_aa
NA 13 TRBJ2-5 TRBV29-1 NA TGCAGCGTTGAAAAGGCGGGTTCGAAGACCCAGTACTTC CSVEKAGSKTQYF
NA 13 TRBJ2-3 TRBV11-2 NA TGTGCCAGCAATCAGGGGGGGCCAGATACGCAGTATTTT CASNQGGPDTQYF
few 12 TRBJ1-1 TRBV21-1 NA TGTGCCAGCAGCAAATTATTCACTGAAGCTTTCTTT CASSKLFTEAFF
few 14 TRBJ2-1 TRBV10-3 TRBD1 TGTGCCATCAGTTTCGGACAGGGCTACAATGAGCAGTTCTTC CAISFGQGYNEQFF
few 13 TRBJ2-5 TRBV7-3 TRBD2 TGTGCCAGCAGCTTAGAAGGGGCGGGACTAGCGTACTTC CASSLEGAGLAYF
many 13 TRBJ2-7 TRBV5-1 TRBD1 TGTGCCAGCAGCTTGGGACAGAGCTACGAGCAGTACTTC CASSLGQSYEQYF
NA 15 TRBJ1-6 TRBV19 NA TGTGCCAGTAGGACAGGACTTGCCTATAATTCACCCCTCCACTTT CASRTGLAYNSPLHF
NA 15 TRBJ2-1 TRBV6-1 NA TGTGCCAGCAGACCTTACAGGAGCTCCTACAATGAGCAGTTCTTC CASRPYRSSYNEQFF
few 12 TRBJ2-4 TRBV24-1 NA TGTGCCACCAGTGACCCGTCAAACATTCAGTACTTC CATSDPSNIQYF
NA 14 TRBJ2-7 TRBV7-2 TRBD1 TGTGCCAGCAGCTTTGAGACAGGGCACTACGAGCAGTACTTC CASSFETGHYEQYF
NA 14 TRBJ2-1 TRBV7-8 NA TGTGCCAGCAGCTCGCGGGGCTTGGGCTATGAGCAGTTCTTC CASSSRGLGYEQFF
NA 14 TRBJ2-1 TRBV3-1 TRBD1 TGTGCCAGCAGCCAGGGACAGGGATGGAATGAGCAGTTCTTC CASSQGQGWNEQFF
NA 12 TRBJ2-1 TRBV12-3/TRBV12-4 NA TGTGCCAGCAGTTTTAAAGGCAATGAGCAGTTCTTC CASSFKGNEQFF
many 14 TRBJ1-5 TRBV10-3 NA TGTGCCATCAGTACCGGGACACAGGGCCAGCCCCAGCATTTT CAISTGTQGQPQHF
few 14 TRBJ1-3 TRBV28 NA TGTGCCAGCAGACCCCAGACGTCTGGAAACACCATATATTTT CASRPQTSGNTIYF
NA 14 TRBJ1-6 TRBV6-1 NA TGTGCCAGCGTGTTGTCAGGGAATAATTCACCCCTCCACTTT CASVLSGNNSPLHF
few 17 TRBJ2-5 TRBV7-9 NA TGTGCCAGCAGCCCAGGGGGGTGGGCAAGGTACCAAGAGACCCAGTACTTC CASSPGGWARYQETQYF
NA 16 TRBJ2-6 TRBV28 NA TGTGCCAGCACCCTTCAAGGGGGAACTGGGGCCAACGTCCTGACTTTC CASTLQGGTGANVLTF
NA 13 TRBJ1-1 TRBV9 NA TGTGCCAGCAGCGTAGCCGGACCCGGCAGGGCTTTCTTT CASSVAGPGRAFF
NA 14 TRBJ2-7 TRBV6-1 TRBD1 TGTGCCAGCAGGCCGCCGGGACAGGGCTACGAGCAGTACTTC CASRPPGQGYEQYF
NA 15 TRBJ2-1 TRBV10-2 NA TGCGCCAGCGGAGTCACCCTGGCGCCATCCAATGAGCAGTTCTTC CASGVTLAPSNEQFF
few 15 TRBJ2-5 TRBV29-1 TRBD2 TGCAGCGTTACTCCGCCCGGGACTAGCTTGGAGACCCAGTACTTC CSVTPPGTSLETQYF
NA 13 TRBJ2-5 TRBV7-2 NA TGTGCCAGCAGCTTAGGAGGGACAGAGACCCAGTACTTC CASSLGGTETQYF
few 15 TRBJ1-2 TRBV3-1 NA TGTGCCAGCAGCTCATCCCCCAGGGACAACTATGGCTACACCTTC CASSSSPRDNYGYTF
NA 17 TRBJ2-7 TRBV6-5 NA TGTGCCAGCAGTTACACCGGGTCCCCAAAGGGATCCTACGAGCAGTACTTC CASSYTGSPKGSYEQYF
many 13 TRBJ2-7 TRBV28 TRBD2 TGTGCCAGCCGGACTAGCGGGAGCTACGAGCAGTACTTC CASRTSGSYEQYF
few 14 TRBJ1-1 TRBV7-2 NA TGTGCCAGCAGCTTAGCGCACGTTAACACTGAAGCTTTCTTT CASSLAHVNTEAFF
NA 14 TRBJ2-3 TRBV29-1 NA TGCAGCGGACAGGAGATTCGAGGCACAGATACGCAGTATTTT CSGQEIRGTDTQYF
many 17 TRBJ1-2 TRBV7-9 NA TGTGCCAGCAGCTTAGAGGCTGGGACATACTCCCCCTATGGCTACACCTTC CASSLEAGTYSPYGYTF
many 15 TRBJ1-5 TRBV12-3/TRBV12-4 NA TGTGCCAGCAGTTTAATGGCAGGCCGCAATCAGCCCCAGCATTTT CASSLMAGRNQPQHF
NA 15 TRBJ2-1 TRBV6-2/TRBV6-3 NA TGTGCCAGCAACTTTGGCAGGCTAGGGGACAATGAGCAGTTCTTC CASNFGRLGDNEQFF
few 15 TRBJ1-1 TRBV4-3 NA TGCGCCAGCAGCCAGCTCAACTCCGGTTGGACTGAAGCTTTCTTT CASSQLNSGWTEAFF
few 16 TRBJ2-7 TRBV6-2/TRBV6-3 NA TGTGCCAGCAGTTACGCGGGCGGAACACCCTCCTACGAGCAGTACTTC CASSYAGGTPSYEQYF
few 16 TRBJ2-1 TRBV15 NA TGTGCCACCAGCAGAGAAGGGGGGGCGCGGTACAATGAGCAGTTCTTC CATSREGGARYNEQFF
NA 16 TRBJ1-2 TRBV11-2 NA TGTGCCAGCAGCCCCCAACGGACAGCATCTAACTATGGCTACACCTTC CASSPQRTASNYGYTF
many 14 TRBJ2-5 TRBV5-1 NA TGCGCCAGCAGCCTACCGGACCTCCGAGAGACCCAGTACTTC CASSLPDLRETQYF
NA 14 TRBJ2-1 TRBV20-1 TRBD2 TGCAGTGCCCCGATGGCGGGGGGGTACAATGAGCAGTTCTTC CSAPMAGGYNEQFF
few 14 TRBJ2-1 TRBV11-2 NA TGTGCCAGCAGAGAGGGGGACTTTTACAATGAGCAGTTCTTC CASREGDFYNEQFF
NA 14 TRBJ1-6 TRBV5-1 NA TGCGCCAGCAGCGTCCGAGGGGGGTATTCACCCCTCCACTTT CASSVRGGYSPLHF
NA 14 TRBJ2-7 TRBV20-1 NA TGCAGCGTGGCACTACCTGTTAGGGCCTACGAGCAGTACTTC CSVALPVRAYEQYF
many 13 TRBJ2-1 TRBV3-1 TRBD2 TGTGCCAGCAGCCAGTATGGGGGGGTTGAGCAGTTCTTC CASSQYGGVEQFF
NA 15 TRBJ2-5 TRBV24-1 TRBD1 TGTGCCACCAGTGATCCGGGACAGGGGCGGGAGACCCAGTACTTC CATSDPGQGRETQYF
few 17 TRBJ2-1 TRBV10-3 NA TGTGCCATCAGTGAGTCCGATGGCAGGCCCTCCTACAATGAGCAGTTCTTC CAISESDGRPSYNEQFF
NA 18 TRBJ2-3 TRBV11-1 TRBD2 TGTGCCAGCAGCTTAGTTACTAGCGGGGGGGCCGTCACAGATACGCAGTATTTT CASSLVTSGGAVTDTQYF
few 15 TRBJ2-3 TRBV7-9 NA TGTGCCAGCAGCACCCTCACCCAGGGAGCGGCTACGCAGTATTTT CASSTLTQGAATQYF
NA 14 TRBJ2-7 TRBV7-6 NA TGTGCCAGCAGCTTGACCCCCAGCTCCTACGAGCAGTACTTC CASSLTPSSYEQYF
many 14 TRBJ2-2 TRBV5-8 NA TGTGCCAGCAGCTTCCTACTAGAGGCCGGGGAGCTGTTTTTT CASSFLLEAGELFF